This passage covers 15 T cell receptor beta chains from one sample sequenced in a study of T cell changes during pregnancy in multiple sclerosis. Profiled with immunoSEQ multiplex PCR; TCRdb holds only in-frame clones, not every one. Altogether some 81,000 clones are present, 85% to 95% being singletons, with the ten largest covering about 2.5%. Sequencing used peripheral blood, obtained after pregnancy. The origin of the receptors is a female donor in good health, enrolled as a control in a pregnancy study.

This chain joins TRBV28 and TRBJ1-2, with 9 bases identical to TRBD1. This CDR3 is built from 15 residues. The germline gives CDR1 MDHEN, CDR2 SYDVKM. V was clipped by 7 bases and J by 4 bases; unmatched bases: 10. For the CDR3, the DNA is TGTGCCAGCAAAACCGGGACAGGGAGCCTCTATGGCTACACCTTC. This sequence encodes CASKTGTGSLYGYTF.

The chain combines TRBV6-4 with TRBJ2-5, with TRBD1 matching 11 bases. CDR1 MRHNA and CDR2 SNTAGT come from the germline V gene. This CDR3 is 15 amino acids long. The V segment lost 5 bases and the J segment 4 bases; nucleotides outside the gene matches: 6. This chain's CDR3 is CASSPGQGDLETQYF. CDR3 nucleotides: TGTGCCAGCAGTCCGGGACAGGGGGATTTAGAGACCCAGTACTTC.

CDR3 sequence: CASSKNSGGAVGQPQHF. Written as DNA, the CDR3 is TGTGCCAGCAGTAAAAACTCGGGAGGGGCCGTTGGTCAGCCCCAGCATTTT. This rearrangement joins TRBV28 to TRBJ1-5; possible D gene TRBD1, 5 bases. The CDR3 extends over 17 amino acids. Germline V gene sequence: CDR1 MDHEN, CDR2 SYDVKM. V was cut by 5 bases and J by 6 bases, with 23 bases left in between.

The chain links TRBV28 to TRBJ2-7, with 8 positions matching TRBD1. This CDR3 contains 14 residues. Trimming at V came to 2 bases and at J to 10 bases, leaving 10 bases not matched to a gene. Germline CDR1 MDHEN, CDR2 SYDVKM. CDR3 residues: CASSLGLGRGPQYF. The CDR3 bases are TGTGCCAGCAGTTTAGGGTTGGGCAGGGGGCCCCAGTACTTC.

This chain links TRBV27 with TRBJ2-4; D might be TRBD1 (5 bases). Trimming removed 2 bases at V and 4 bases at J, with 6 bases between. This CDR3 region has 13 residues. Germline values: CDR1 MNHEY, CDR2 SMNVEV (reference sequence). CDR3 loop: CASSLAGKNIQYF. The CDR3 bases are TGTGCCAGCAGTTTAGCAGGGAAAAACATTCAGTACTTC.

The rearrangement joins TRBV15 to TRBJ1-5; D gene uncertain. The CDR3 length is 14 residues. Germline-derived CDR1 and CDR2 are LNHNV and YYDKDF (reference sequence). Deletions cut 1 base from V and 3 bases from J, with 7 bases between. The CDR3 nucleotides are TGTGCCACCAGCAGAGGGCAGAACAATCAGCCCCAGCATTTT. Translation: CATSRGQNNQPQHF.

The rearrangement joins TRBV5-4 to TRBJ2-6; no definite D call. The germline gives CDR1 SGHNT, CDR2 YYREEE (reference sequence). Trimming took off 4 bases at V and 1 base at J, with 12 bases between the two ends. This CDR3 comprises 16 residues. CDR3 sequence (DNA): TGTGCCAGCAGCCAAGATTCCGGGTCTGGGGCCAACGTCCTGACTTTC. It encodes CASSQDSGSGANVLTF.

The DNA for the CDR3 is TGTGCCAGCAGTCTAGCGGGGGGGTCCGATACGCAGTATTTT. Its protein is CASSLAGGSDTQYF. This chain joins TRBV6-5 and TRBJ2-3; 12 bases align to TRBD2. The trim removed 5 bases at V and 6 bases at J, leaving 3 bases unmatched. This CDR3 spans 14 amino acids. Germline V lookup: CDR1 MNHEY, CDR2 SVGAGI.

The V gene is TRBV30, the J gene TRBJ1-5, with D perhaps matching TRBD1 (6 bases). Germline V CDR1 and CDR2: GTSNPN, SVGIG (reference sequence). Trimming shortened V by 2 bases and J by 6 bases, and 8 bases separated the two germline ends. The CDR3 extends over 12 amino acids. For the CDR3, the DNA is TGTGCCTGGAGTCCAGGGGTTCAGCCCCAGCATTTT. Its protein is CAWSPGVQPQHF.

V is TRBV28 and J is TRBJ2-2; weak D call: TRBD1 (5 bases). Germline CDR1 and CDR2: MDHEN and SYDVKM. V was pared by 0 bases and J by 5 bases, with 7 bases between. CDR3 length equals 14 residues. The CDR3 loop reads CASSLWTDTGELFF. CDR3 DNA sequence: TGTGCCAGCAGTTTATGGACAGATACCGGGGAGCTGTTTTTT. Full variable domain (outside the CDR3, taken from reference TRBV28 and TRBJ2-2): DVKVTQSSRYLVKRTGEKVFLECVQDMDHENMFWYRQDPGLGLRLIYFSYDVKMKEKGDIPEGYSVSREKKERFSLILESASTNQTSMYLCASSLWTDTGELFFGEGSRLTVL.

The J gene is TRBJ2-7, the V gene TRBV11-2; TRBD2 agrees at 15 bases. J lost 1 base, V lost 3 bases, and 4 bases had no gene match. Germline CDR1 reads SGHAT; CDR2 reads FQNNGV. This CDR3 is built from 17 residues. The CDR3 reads CASSLSGLAGGSYEQYF. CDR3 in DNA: TGTGCCAGCAGCTTGTCGGGACTAGCGGGGGGATCCTACGAGCAGTACTTC.

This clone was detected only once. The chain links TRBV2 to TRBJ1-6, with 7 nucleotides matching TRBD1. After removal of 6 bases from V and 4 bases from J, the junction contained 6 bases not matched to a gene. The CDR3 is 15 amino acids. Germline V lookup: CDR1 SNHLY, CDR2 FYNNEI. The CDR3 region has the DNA TGTGCCAGCAGGGAGGGACAGACATATAATTCACCCCTCCACTTT. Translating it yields CASREGQTYNSPLHF. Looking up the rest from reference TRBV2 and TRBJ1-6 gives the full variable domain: EPEVTQTPSHQVTQMGQEVILRCVPISNHLYFYWYRQILGQKVEFLVSFYNNEISEKSEIFDDQFSVERPDGSNFTLKIRSTKLEDSAMYFCASREGQTYNSPLHFGNGTRLTVT.

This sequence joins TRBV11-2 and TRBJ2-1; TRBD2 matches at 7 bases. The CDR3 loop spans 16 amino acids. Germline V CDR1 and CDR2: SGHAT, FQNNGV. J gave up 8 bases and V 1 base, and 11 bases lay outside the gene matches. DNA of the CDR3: TGTGCCAGCAGCTTAGGTCGGCTAGCGGTCCTCGATGAGCAGTTCTTC. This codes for CASSLGRLAVLDEQFF.

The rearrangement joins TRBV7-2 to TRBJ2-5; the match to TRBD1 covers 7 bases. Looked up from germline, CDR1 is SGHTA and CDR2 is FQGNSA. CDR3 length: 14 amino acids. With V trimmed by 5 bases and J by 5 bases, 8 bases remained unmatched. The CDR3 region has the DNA TGTGCCAGCAGCCGGGACAGATCCTCTGAGACCCAGTACTTC. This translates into CASSRDRSSETQYF.

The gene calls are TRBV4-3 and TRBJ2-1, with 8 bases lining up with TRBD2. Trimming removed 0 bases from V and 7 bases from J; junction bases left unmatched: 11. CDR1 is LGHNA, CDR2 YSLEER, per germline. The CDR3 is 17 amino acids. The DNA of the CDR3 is TGCGCCAGCAGCCAAGAAATGAGGACGGGAGGGCTGAATGAGCAGTTCTTC. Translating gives CASSQEMRTGGLNEQFF.